The 16 T cell receptor beta chains below come from one sample, sequenced in a study of blood T cell repertoires in COVID-19 (dated by TCRdb to the early 2020s). The library was made by the immunoSEQ multiplex PCR assay. Sourced from immuneACCESS, this table was stored by TCRdb with only in-frame sequences that have V and J called. A share of the clones is absent; for the studies checked, an unresolved V gene accounts for under half, and the remainder has no known explanation. The sample data list about 47,000 clones, and approximately 82% of these were observed just once. About 7.3% of the sample is taken by the ten largest. Sequencing was performed on peripheral blood. The origin of the receptors is a man in his 70s with active COVID-19.

The chain employs TRBV21-1 and TRBJ1-1; the D call TRBD1 from the table was never checked on the DNA. TRBV21-1 is noted as a pseudogene. The CDR3 runs to 16 residues. The CDR3 sequence: CASSSRGPVLNTEAFF. In DNA form, the CDR3 reads TGTGCCAGCAGCTCCAGGGGGCCAGTTCTAAACACTGAAGCTTTCTTT.

The CDR3 reads CASSYAGPGANVLTF. The DNA of the CDR3 is TGTGCCAGCAGTTATGCGGGGCCCGGGGCCAACGTCCTGACTTTC. V and J are TRBV6-2 or TRBV6-3 and TRBJ2-6; D is possibly TRBD2 (6 bases). CDR1 MNHEY and CDR2 SVGEGT come from the germline V gene. The CDR3 totals 15 residues. V was cut by 3 bases and J by 4 bases, with 10 bases left in between.

The chain joins TRBV4-2 to TRBJ2-7; TRBD2 matches at 7 bases. Germline lookup yields CDR1 LGHNA and CDR2 YNFKEQ. J was trimmed by 12 bases and V by 2 bases; bases with no gene match: 4. The CDR3 has 11 residues. The CDR3, as DNA: TGTGCCAGCAGCCAACCGGGAGGACCGTACTTC. Protein product: CASSQPGGPYF.

This chain joins TRBV2 and TRBJ2-7, with 9 bases matching TRBD1. CDR3 length equals 13 residues. Germline lookup yields CDR1 SNHLY and CDR2 FYNNEI. V lost 4 bases and J lost 7; bases outside the gene matches: 5. The CDR3 region has the DNA TGTGCCAGCAGTGTGACAGGGGGTTCGGAGCAGTACTTC. This gives the protein CASSVTGGSEQYF.

The V gene is TRBV6-5, the J gene TRBJ2-7; 9 bases line up with TRBD2. J gave up 4 bases and V 5 bases, and 3 bases lay outside the gene matches. Germline V lookup: CDR1 MNHEY, CDR2 SVGAGI. The CDR3 is 13 residues long. The CDR3 region has the DNA TGTGCCAGCAGTCTCAGCGGGGGGTACGAGCAGTACTTC. It specifies CASSLSGGYEQYF.

This CDR3 reads CASSFLPWTGDDGYTF. The DNA for the CDR3 is TGTGCCAGCAGCTTTCTGCCCTGGACAGGGGACGATGGCTACACCTTC. V is TRBV7-2 and J is TRBJ1-2, with 9 bases lining up with TRBD1. The trim removed 3 bases at V and 6 bases at J, leaving 11 bases unmatched. Per the germline V gene, CDR1 is SGHTA and CDR2 is FQGNSA. This CDR3 is 16 amino acids long.

This clone was counted only a few times. The chain has TRBV4-3 and TRBJ1-6, with 7 bases lining up with TRBD1. This CDR3 is built from 16 residues. Germline V CDR1 and CDR2: LGHNA, YSLEER. With V trimmed by 0 bases and J by 8 bases, 7 bases remained unmatched. CDR3 in amino acids: CASSQDWGRGDSPLHF. The CDR3 nucleotides are TGCGCCAGCAGCCAAGATTGGGGCAGGGGGGATTCACCCCTCCACTTT.

This clone has just one count. The chain recombines TRBV7-9 with TRBJ2-3; 7 nucleotides line up with TRBD2. The CDR3 totals 13 residues. V lost 5 bases to trimming and J lost 7 bases; unmatched junction nucleotides: 6. Germline V gene sequence: CDR1 SEHNR, CDR2 FQNEAQ (reference sequence). In DNA, the CDR3 is TGTGCCAGCAGCCCGGGGGGACGACATACGCAGTATTTT. Translation: CASSPGGRHTQYF.

This clone was counted between two and nine times. The chain has TRBV11-3 and TRBJ1-4, with a possible D match to TRBD1 (5 bases). The germline gives CDR1 SGHNT, CDR2 YENEEA. The CDR3 consists of 20 residues. V lost 0 bases, J lost 1 base, and 21 bases lay in between. The CDR3 here is CASSLDSLFGQGGTNEKLFF. Written as DNA, the CDR3 is TGTGCCAGCAGCTTAGATTCTTTATTCGGGCAGGGAGGAACTAATGAAAAACTGTTTTTT.

The chain carries TRBV18 and TRBJ2-5, with D perhaps matching TRBD2 (6 bases). Germline assignment: CDR1 KGHSH and CDR2 LQKENI. V was clipped by 1 base and J by 2 bases, with 8 bases between them. This CDR3 region has 14 residues. In DNA, the CDR3 is TGTGCCAGCTCACCACTGGGGAGGCAAGAGACCCAGTACTTC. Its protein is CASSPLGRQETQYF.

The J gene is TRBJ2-7, the V gene TRBV5-1; D ambiguous. The CDR3 consists of 13 residues. Germline lookup yields CDR1 SGHRS and CDR2 YFSETQ. Between the trimmed V and J ends, which lost 1 base and 0 bases, there was a span of 5 bases. CDR3 DNA sequence: TGCGCCAGCAGCTTGTTCGGCTCCTACGAGCAGTACTTC. Translation: CASSLFGSYEQYF.

This chain uses TRBV27 with TRBJ2-7; 10 nucleotides agree with TRBD2. Trimming took 2 bases from V and 6 from J; bases not matched to a gene: 4. Looked up from germline, CDR1 is MNHEY and CDR2 is SMNVEV (reference sequence). The CDR3 is 14 amino acids. In DNA, the CDR3 is TGTGCCAGCAGTTTAGGGACTAGCGAGAGCGAGCAGTACTTC. This sequence encodes CASSLGTSESEQYF.

This clone was detected only once. The J gene is TRBJ1-2, the V gene TRBV4-3; D remains unclear. Looked up from germline, CDR1 is LGHNA and CDR2 is YSLEER. V lost 0 bases to trimming and J lost 0 bases, with 11 bases between them. The CDR3 is 16 amino acids. The chain's CDR3 is CASSQELGGTNYGYTF. The CDR3 DNA reads as TGCGCCAGCAGCCAAGAGTTAGGCGGGACTAACTATGGCTACACCTTC.

This CDR3 is CAWSARGYAHSPLHF. The CDR3 DNA follows: TGTGCCTGGAGTGCCAGGGGGTACGCCCATTCACCCCTCCACTTT. V gene TRBV30 combines with J gene TRBJ1-6, with 7 bases identical to TRBD1. J was trimmed by 8 bases and V by 1 base; bases with no gene match: 8. In germline, CDR1 is GTSNPN, CDR2 SVGIG (reference sequence). The CDR3 is 15 amino acids.

This chain joins TRBV11-1 and TRBJ1-2, with a weak D call TRBD1 (5 bases). Trimming took off 2 bases at V and 2 bases at J, with 15 bases between the two ends. CDR1 and CDR2 from the germline V gene are SGHAT and FQDESV (reference sequence). The CDR3 totals 16 residues. DNA of the CDR3: TGTGCCAGCAGCTTAAGCCAGGGAAGGTCCAACTATGGCTACACCTTC. Translating it yields CASSLSQGRSNYGYTF.

The chain is built from TRBV5-8 and TRBJ2-7; TRBD1 matches 10 bases. With V trimmed by 3 bases and J by 3 bases, 6 bases remained unmatched. The CDR3 has 15 residues. In germline, CDR1 is SGHTS, CDR2 YDEGEE. The CDR3 sequence is CASSSWTGGVYEQYF. CDR3 in DNA: TGTGCCAGCAGCTCATGGACAGGGGGAGTCTACGAGCAGTACTTC.